The 8 T cell receptor beta chains given below trace back to one sample, sequenced in a study of blood T cell repertoires in COVID-19. Data came from immunoSEQ multiplex PCR; TCRdb stores just in-frame clones and leaves some out. The table has about 280,000 clones, 90% seen once; the top ten hold approximately 1.5%. Sequencing used PBMCs or T cells enriched from blood (not recorded which). The receptors were gathered from a woman in her late teens or twenties with acute COVID-19.

This chain uses TRBV6-6 with TRBJ2-5, with 8 bases lining up with TRBD1. V lost 0 bases to trimming and J lost 10 bases; unmatched junction nucleotides: 4. The CDR3 sequence is 13 residues long. The germline CDR1 and CDR2 sequences are MNHNY and SVGAGI (reference sequence). Here the CDR3 reads CASSYSQGAIQYF. The CDR3, as DNA: TGTGCCAGCAGTTACTCTCAGGGGGCGATCCAGTACTTC.

V and J are TRBV28 and TRBJ2-5, with TRBD2 identical over 15 bases. CDR1 is MDHEN, CDR2 SYDVKM, per germline. J gave up 2 bases and V 2 bases, and 12 bases lay outside the gene matches. The length of the CDR3 is 20 residues. The CDR3 loop is CASSLIPGTSGRRGQETQYF. The DNA for the CDR3 is TGTGCCAGCAGTTTAATCCCGGGGACTAGCGGGAGGAGAGGTCAAGAGACCCAGTACTTC.

The chain couples TRBV7-6 to TRBJ2-5, with 10 bases lining up with TRBD2. Germline V CDR1 and CDR2: SGHVS, FNYEAQ. V dropped 0 bases and J dropped 5; count of bases not matched to a gene: 9. This CDR3 spans 17 amino acids. CDR3 loop: CASSLAASGSGGETQYF. The CDR3 DNA follows: TGTGCCAGCAGCTTAGCAGCTAGCGGGAGCGGGGGGGAGACCCAGTACTTC. Filled out from reference TRBV7-6 and TRBJ2-5, the complete variable domain reads GAGVSQSPRYKVTKRGQDVALRCDPISGHVSLYWYRQALGQGPEFLTYFNYEAQQDKSGLPNDRFSAERPEGSISTLTIQRTEQRDSAMYRCASSLAASGSGGETQYFGPGTRLLVL.

V gene TRBV12-5 combines with J gene TRBJ2-3, with a weak D call TRBD2 (5 bases). The CDR3 is 16 residues long. V shed 1 base and J shed 2 bases, with 13 bases lying between them. Germline lookup yields CDR1 LGHNT and CDR2 FRNRAP. The CDR3 DNA reads TGTGCTAGTGGTTTGGCTTACGGGGTTTACACAGATACGCAGTATTTT. This encodes CASGLAYGVYTDTQYF.

The V call is TRBV30, the J call TRBJ2-7; D is ambiguous. CDR3 length: 12 residues. The germline V and J ends were trimmed by 2 bases and 6 bases, with 11 bases remaining between them. Looked up from germline, CDR1 is GTSNPN and CDR2 is SVGIG (reference sequence). This CDR3 reads CAWSPQIAEQYF. CDR3 in DNA: TGTGCCTGGAGTCCACAGATTGCCGAGCAGTACTTC.

This clone was picked up a small number of times. V usage is TRBV29-1 and J usage is TRBJ2-7; tentatively, D is TRBD1 (6 bases). The germline CDR1 and CDR2 sequences are SQVTM and ANQGSEA. The germline V and J ends were trimmed by 8 bases and 2 bases, with 13 bases remaining between them. The CDR3 covers 12 residues. The CDR3 DNA reads TGCAGCACCAGGACAGCGACCTACGAGCAGTACTTC. Residues: CSTRTATYEQYF.

This chain connects TRBV15 to TRBJ1-1, with TRBD1 matching 9 bases. V trimming: 1 base; J trimming: 7 bases; junction bases outside the gene matches: 4. In germline, CDR1 is LNHNV, CDR2 YYDKDF (reference sequence). CDR3 size: 14 residues. CDR3 bases: TGTGCCACCAGCAGAGGGGACAGGGTGAATGAAGCTTTCTTT. Translation: CATSRGDRVNEAFF.

The rearrangement uses TRBV28 and TRBJ1-2; 7 nucleotides agree with TRBD1. CDR1 MDHEN and CDR2 SYDVKM come from the germline V gene. V trimming: 0 bases; J trimming: 4 bases; junction bases outside the gene matches: 2. CDR3 length equals 14 residues. The CDR3 DNA is TGTGCCAGCAGTTTATGGACAGGGAGCTATGGCTACACCTTC. Its translation is CASSLWTGSYGYTF.